The 24 T cell receptor beta chains below all came from one sample that was sequenced in a study of neurological immune-mediated disorders. One entry per CDR3 protein, called by TCRdb with MiXCR from the 5' RACE reads. The sample holds 50,000 to 80,000 distinct CDR3 sequences, around 3% seen once. Specimen: PBMCs. These receptor sequences come from a man aged 35-49 years with multiple sclerosis.

This clonotype showed up many times. V usage is TRBV20-1 and J usage is TRBJ1-2, with a weak D call TRBD1 (5 bases). The V and J ends lost 4 bases and 8 bases respectively, with 8 bases between them. This CDR3 is built from 10 residues. The germline CDR1 and CDR2 sequences are DFQATT and SNEGSKA (reference sequence). The CDR3 region is CSATGNGYTF. CDR3 coding DNA: TGCAGTGCTACAGGGAACGGCTACACCTTC.

There are many counts of this clonotype. This CDR3 is CASSLRNNYGYTF. DNA of the CDR3: TGTGCCAGCAGTTTAAGAAATAACTATGGCTACACCTTC. The genes are TRBV12-3 or TRBV12-4 and TRBJ1-2; D call uncertain. The germline V and J ends were trimmed by 2 bases and 1 base, with 5 bases remaining between them. This CDR3 contains 13 residues.

The chain carries TRBV7-6 and TRBJ2-5; D may correspond to TRBD1 or TRBD2 (5 bases each). Trimming removed 0 bases at V and 6 bases at J, with 11 bases between. CDR1 is SGHVS and CDR2 is FNYEAQ in the germline V gene. The CDR3 totals 14 residues. The CDR3 sequence is CASSLAWDAQTQYF. CDR3 bases: TGTGCCAGCAGCTTAGCCTGGGACGCTCAGACCCAGTACTTC.

This clonotype has a count of ten or more. The chain couples TRBV5-1 to TRBJ1-1; 11 nucleotides agree with TRBD1. CDR3 length: 15 amino acids. Germline V CDR1 and CDR2: SGHRS, YFSETQ. With V trimmed by 3 bases and J by 4 bases, 5 bases remained unmatched. The CDR3 loop is CASSWTGGAGTEAFF. Here the CDR3 DNA reads TGCGCCAGCAGCTGGACAGGGGGCGCGGGCACTGAAGCTTTCTTT.

V and J are TRBV12-3 or TRBV12-4 and TRBJ2-1; 8 bases fit TRBD2. Trimming took 4 bases from V and 5 from J; bases not matched to a gene: 10. CDR3 size: 16 residues. DNA of the CDR3: TGTGCCAGCAGTTCCCGAGCGGGAGAGGACCACAATGAGCAGTTCTTC. Amino acid sequence: CASSSRAGEDHNEQFF.

This clonotype was picked up many times. The chain combines TRBV7-3 with TRBJ2-3, with D perhaps matching TRBD2 (7 bases). V gave up 2 bases and J gave up 1 base, with 16 bases separating them. Germline V gene data show CDR1 as SGHTA and CDR2 as FQGTGA. The CDR3 spans 17 residues. The CDR3 coding sequence is TGTGCCAGCAGCTTATCCGGGGGCGGGAGTGGCACAGATACGCAGTATTTT. Translation: CASSLSGGGSGTDTQYF.

Ten or more counts support this clonotype. V is TRBV7-8 and J is TRBJ1-2; weak D call: TRBD1 (5 bases). CDR3 size: 15 residues. The ends were cut back, 1 base at V and 4 bases at J, with 13 bases in the middle. Germline values: CDR1 SGHVS, CDR2 FQNEAQ. CDR3 region: CASSLDLRAAYGYTF. The DNA of the CDR3 is TGTGCCAGCAGCTTAGATCTCAGGGCGGCCTATGGCTACACCTTC.

This clonotype was seen ten or more times. This chain joins TRBV20-1 and TRBJ1-1, with D maybe TRBD1 (5 bases). Germline V gene lookup returns CDR1 DFQATT and CDR2 SNEGSKA (reference sequence). This CDR3 is 13 amino acids long. The V end lost 6 bases, the J end lost 0 bases, and 11 bases lay between the germline ends. The CDR3 sequence: CSASGGVNTEAFF. The CDR3 nucleotides are TGCAGTGCCTCCGGGGGGGTGAACACTGAAGCTTTCTTT.

There are many counts of this clonotype. The J gene is TRBJ2-3, the V gene TRBV15; D possibly matches TRBD1 or TRBD2 (5 bases each). The V and J ends lost 6 bases and 2 bases respectively, with 15 bases between them. The CDR3 is 15 residues long. Germline CDR1 LNHNV, CDR2 YYDKDF (reference sequence). The CDR3 coding sequence is TGTGCCACCAGTAAAGGGGCGGGCGACACAGATACGCAGTATTTT. Translation gives CATSKGAGDTDTQYF.

This clonotype was seen ten or more times. The J gene is TRBJ2-5, the V gene TRBV20-1; 8 bases agree with TRBD2. The CDR3 totals 15 residues. The trim removed 0 bases at V and 2 bases at J, leaving 5 bases unmatched. Germline V lookup: CDR1 DFQATT, CDR2 SNEGSKA (reference sequence). CDR3 DNA sequence: TGCAGTGCTAGAGATGGGACTAGGGGACAAGAGACCCAGTACTTC. Translation gives CSARDGTRGQETQYF.

In its sample, this clonotype was seen many times. The chain has TRBV18 and TRBJ2-5; D may be TRBD1 or TRBD2 (5 bases each). The ends were cut back, 2 bases at V and 4 bases at J, with 11 bases in the middle. The CDR3 sequence is 14 residues long. Per germline, CDR1 KGHSH and CDR2 LQKENI. The DNA for the CDR3 is TGTGCCAGCTCACCAGAGGGGAGACCAGAGACCCAGTACTTC. Its translation is CASSPEGRPETQYF. Full variable domain (remainder filled in from reference TRBV18 and TRBJ2-5): NAGVMQNPRHLVRRRGQEARLRCSPMKGHSHVYWYRQLPEEGLKFMVYLQKENIIDESGMPKERFSAEFPKEGPSILRIQQVVRGDSAAYFCASSPEGRPETQYFGPGTRLLVL.

This clonotype was picked up many times. The chain is built from TRBV12-3 or TRBV12-4 and TRBJ1-5, with a possible D match to TRBD1 (6 bases). The CDR3 is 11 residues long. With 8 bases removed from V and 15 bases from J, the gap between germline ends came to 17 bases. CDR3 in amino acids: CASGRDTVGHF. CDR3 coding DNA: TGTGCCAGCGGAAGGGACACCGTGGGGCATTTT.

The gene calls are TRBV6-5 and TRBJ1-1; D perhaps matches TRBD1 (5 bases). CDR3 length: 16 residues. In germline, CDR1 is MNHEY, CDR2 SVGAGI. V lost 0 bases, J lost 4 bases, and 15 bases lay in between. The CDR3 loop reads CASSYSRVRGVTEAFF. DNA of the CDR3: TGTGCCAGCAGTTACTCGAGGGTTCGGGGGGTCACTGAAGCTTTCTTT.

This clonotype was seen many times. The chain uses TRBV3-1 and TRBJ2-1, with D possibly matching TRBD2 (6 bases). Germline V CDR1 and CDR2: LGHDT, YNNKEL (reference sequence). The CDR3 covers 14 residues. V was pared by 4 bases and J by 4 bases, with 11 bases between. The CDR3 loop is CASSPIAAYNEQFF. The CDR3 DNA sequence: TGTGCCAGCAGCCCAATAGCGGCATACAATGAGCAGTTCTTC.

A word on this clonotype: An end of the junction differs from the germline gene, which may be a read error. This rearrangement joins TRBV7-8 to TRBJ1-5, with TRBD1 as a possible D gene (6 bases). The CDR3 runs 14 residues. Looked up from germline, CDR1 is SGHVS and CDR2 is FQNEAQ. CDR3 sequence reads: CASSRTEKNKTQNF. The CDR3 DNA follows: TGTGCCAGCAGCCGGACAGAGAAGAATAAGACCCAGAATTTT.

This clonotype showed up just a few times. The chain links TRBV12-5 to TRBJ2-7; 7 bases fit TRBD1. V lost 1 base to trimming and J lost 6 bases; unmatched junction nucleotides: 3. This CDR3 contains 13 residues. The V gene's germline CDR1 is LGHNT and CDR2 FRNRAP. The CDR3 sequence: CASGLGNRGEQYF. In nucleotides, the CDR3 is TGTGCTAGTGGTTTGGGGAACAGGGGCGAGCAGTACTTC.

This clonotype was detected many times. The V and J genes are TRBV7-9 and TRBJ2-1, with D perhaps matching TRBD1 (5 bases). The length of the CDR3 is 12 residues. Trimming shortened V by 7 bases and J by 8 bases, and 12 bases separated the two germline ends. From germline, CDR1 is SEHNR and CDR2 FQNEAQ (reference sequence). The CDR3 sequence: CASNLQVDEQFF. The CDR3 nucleotides are TGTGCCAGCAATCTACAGGTCGATGAGCAGTTCTTC.

This clonotype was counted ten times or more. The chain couples TRBV3-1 to TRBJ2-3; 10 bases map to TRBD2. This CDR3 has 16 amino acids. Per germline, CDR1 LGHDT and CDR2 YNNKEL (reference sequence). V lost 4 bases and J lost 3; bases outside the gene matches: 7. CDR3 bases: TGTGCCAGCAGCCTGGTAGCGGGGGGTATAACAGATACGCAGTATTTT. Residues: CASSLVAGGITDTQYF.

This clonotype was counted many times. V and J are TRBV2 and TRBJ1-4, with no clear D. The length of the CDR3 is 15 residues. The germline CDR1 and CDR2 sequences are SNHLY and FYNNEI. The V end lost 6 bases, the J end lost 0 bases, and 11 bases lay between the germline ends. CDR3 DNA sequence: TGTGCCAGCAGGAGGGAGGCCTCAACTAATGAAAAACTGTTTTTT. It yields the protein CASRREASTNEKLFF.

This clonotype was seen a few times. This chain joins TRBV3-1 and TRBJ2-2; D uncertain. Trimming pared 4 bases from V and 4 bases from J, leaving 4 bases between. The length of the CDR3 is 12 residues. Germline CDR1 is LGHDT and CDR2 is YNNKEL (reference sequence). CDR3 amino acids: CASSPVTGELFF. CDR3 nucleotide sequence: TGTGCCAGCAGCCCGGTCACCGGGGAGCTGTTTTTT.

This clonotype was observed at least ten times. The genes are TRBV20-1 and TRBJ1-2; D might be TRBD1 (5 bases). V gave up 5 bases and J gave up 12 bases, with 13 bases separating them. Germline V gives CDR1 DFQATT, CDR2 SNEGSKA (reference sequence). The CDR3 length is 10 residues. The CDR3 sequence: CSARSGSDTF. CDR3 DNA sequence: TGCAGTGCTCGGTCAGGGTCCGACACCTTC.

This clonotype was picked up many times. CDR3 sequence reads: CATSDPGLAIETQYF. CDR3 DNA sequence: TGTGCCACCAGTGATCCCGGACTAGCGATAGAGACCCAGTACTTC. The chain has TRBV24-1 and TRBJ2-5; 9 bases agree with TRBD2. The CDR3 spans 15 residues. From germline, CDR1 is KGHDR and CDR2 SFDVKD. With 3 bases clipped from V and 4 bases from J, the junction kept 5 bases outside the gene matches.

This clonotype has ten or more counts. The V and J genes are TRBV13 and TRBJ1-6; D possibly corresponds to TRBD1 (5 bases). CDR3 size: 16 residues. Trimming took off 4 bases at V and 7 bases at J, with 17 bases between the two ends. Germline loops: CDR1 PRHDT, CDR2 FYEKMQ (reference sequence). The CDR3 DNA sequence: TGTGCCAGCAGCTCCCAGTCGGGACGTGGGAATTCACCCCTCCACTTT. It yields the protein CASSSQSGRGNSPLHF.

This clonotype has ten or more counts. V is TRBV6-2 or TRBV6-3 and J is TRBJ2-1, with 9 bases fitting TRBD2. The V gene end was trimmed by 7 bases and the J gene end by 8 bases; junction bases not matched to a gene: 9. Germline V gene data show CDR1 as MNHEY and CDR2 as SVGEGT. CDR3 size: 14 residues. CDR3 amino acids: CASTLRGGRHEQFF. The CDR3, as DNA: TGTGCCAGCACGTTGCGGGGGGGCCGCCATGAGCAGTTCTTC.